The T cell receptor (beta chain) described here comes from a study of T cell repertoires in cytomegalovirus infection. This CDR3 contains 14 residues. V dropped 1 base and J dropped 9; count of bases not matched to a gene: 5. Germline-derived CDR1 and CDR2 are SGHTA and FQGNSA. On this clonotype: The antigen remains undetermined.

From the reads, TCRdb called clonotypes with MiXCR, one entry per CDR3 protein. The sample carries around 300,000 distinct CDR3 sequences, 25% recorded once. The chain combines TRBV7-2 with TRBJ2-1; TRBD1 matches 8 bases. The material sequenced was cultured PBMCs, taken from culture after CMV antigen stimulation. The TCR sequence derives from a human donor in good health (CMV status not recorded). Some clones in this sample may be carry-over from other donors' samples. CDR3 DNA: TGTGCCAGCAGCTTAGATGGACAGGGCCTTGAGCAGTTCTTC. This encodes CASSLDGQGLEQFF.